This T cell receptor (beta chain) was sequenced for a study of blood T cell repertoires in COVID-19. Study-wide context: Acute and convalescent COVID-19 specimens originated in the United States, Italy and Spain.

The germline CDR1 and CDR2 sequences are SGDLS and YYNGEE. The CDR3 contains 13 residues. J was trimmed by 7 bases and V by 5 bases; bases with no gene match: 3. Repertoires were generated with immunoSEQ multiplex PCR, while TCRdb's copy carries only in-frame clones and drops some. The sample holds 90,000 or so clones; nearly 90% are singletons and the top ten take approximately 4%. The receptor was isolated from a woman older than 75 with active or convalescent COVID-19. Sequenced sample: peripheral blood. The chain recombines TRBV9 with TRBJ1-6, with TRBD1 matching over 7 bases. CDR3 sequence: CASSSQGNSPLHF. CDR3 DNA sequence: TGTGCCAGCAGTTCACAGGGGAATTCACCCCTCCACTTT.